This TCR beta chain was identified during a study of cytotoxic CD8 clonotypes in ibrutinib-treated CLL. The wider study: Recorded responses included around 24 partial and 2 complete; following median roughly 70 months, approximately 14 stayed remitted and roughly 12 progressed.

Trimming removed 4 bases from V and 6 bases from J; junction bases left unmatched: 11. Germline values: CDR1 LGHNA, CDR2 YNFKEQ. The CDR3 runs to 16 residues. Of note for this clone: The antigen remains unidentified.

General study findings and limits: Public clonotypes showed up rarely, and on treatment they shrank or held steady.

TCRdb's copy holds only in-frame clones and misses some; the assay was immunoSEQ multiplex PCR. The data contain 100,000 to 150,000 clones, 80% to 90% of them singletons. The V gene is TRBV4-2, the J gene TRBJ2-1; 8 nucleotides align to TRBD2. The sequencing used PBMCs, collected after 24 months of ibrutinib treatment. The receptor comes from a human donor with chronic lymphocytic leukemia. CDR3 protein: CASSLNLAGMINEQFF. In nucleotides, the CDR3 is TGTGCCAGCAGCCTGAATTTAGCGGGAATGATCAATGAGCAGTTCTTC.